The 7 T cell receptor beta chains in this list originate from one sample, sequenced in a study of blood T cell repertoires in COVID-19 (dated by TCRdb to between 2020 and 2021). Libraries were made using the immunoSEQ multiplex PCR assay. TCRdb took over this immuneACCESS table, retaining in-frame rearrangements with V and J assigned. Such tables are incomplete; in checked studies, under half of the missing clones stem from an unresolved V gene, and the remainder is unexplained. This sample gives about 160,000 clones in total; around four fifths of them show up just once. Of the sample, around 7% falls within the top ten clones. Specimen: PBMCs or T cells enriched from blood (not recorded which). These receptors came from a man in his fifties or sixties who had recovered from COVID-19.

The V gene is TRBV3-1 (or the pseudogene TRBV3-2), the J gene TRBJ1-6; no firm D call. The V end was cut by 2 bases, the J end by 4 bases, with 6 bases between. Per the germline V gene, CDR1 is LGHDT and CDR2 is YNNKEL (reference sequence). This CDR3 region has 14 residues. The CDR3 DNA reads TGTGCCAGCAGCCAACCCCTATATAATTCACCCCTCCACTTT. Its protein product is CASSQPLYNSPLHF.

This clone has ten or more counts. Here the CDR3 reads CASSRTGLTEAFF. The DNA of the CDR3 is TGTGCCAGCAGCCGGACAGGTCTAACTGAAGCTTTCTTT. The V and J genes are TRBV7-9 and TRBJ1-1; 7 positions match TRBD1. Germline trimming cut 5 bases from V and 5 bases from J; bases unmatched to any gene: 5. Germline V gene sequence: CDR1 SEHNR, CDR2 FQNEAQ (reference sequence). The CDR3 sequence is 13 residues long.

This CDR3 reads CASSLTATEAFF. As DNA, the CDR3 is TGTGCCAGCAGTCTAACAGCCACTGAAGCTTTCTTT. J is TRBJ1-1 and V is TRBV12-3 or TRBV12-4; D unresolved. The germline V and J ends were trimmed by 5 bases and 4 bases, with 8 bases remaining between them. This CDR3 has 12 residues.

The V gene is TRBV7-8, the J gene TRBJ2-7, with a tentative D call TRBD1 (6 bases). This CDR3 comprises 15 residues. The V gene's germline CDR1 is SGHVS and CDR2 FQNEAQ. Deletions cut 1 base from V and 0 bases from J, with 10 bases between. This CDR3 reads CASSLGKGVSYEQYF. Here the CDR3 DNA reads TGTGCCAGCAGCTTAGGAAAGGGGGTCTCCTACGAGCAGTACTTC.

The rearrangement uses TRBV4-1 and TRBJ2-5; D is possibly TRBD1 (5 bases). The germline V gene has CDR1 MGHRA and CDR2 YSYEKL. V was pared by 2 bases and J by 0 bases, with 7 bases between. The CDR3 contains 14 residues. The CDR3 coding sequence is TGCGCCAGCAGCCAAAGACAGAACCAAGAGACCCAGTACTTC. It yields the protein CASSQRQNQETQYF.

V is TRBV2 and J is TRBJ1-4; TRBD1 aligns across 8 bases. This CDR3 is built from 15 residues. The V gene's germline CDR1 is SNHLY and CDR2 FYNNEI. V lost 5 bases and J lost 4; bases outside the gene matches: 6. Written as DNA, the CDR3 is TGTGCCAGCAGTATCACAGGGGGAGGTAATGAAAAACTGTTTTTT. As protein: CASSITGGGNEKLFF. The entire variable domain, with the rest obtained from reference TRBV2 and TRBJ1-4, is as follows: EPEVTQTPSHQVTQMGQEVILRCVPISNHLYFYWYRQILGQKVEFLVSFYNNEISEKSEIFDDQFSVERPDGSNFTLKIRSTKLEDSAMYFCASSITGGGNEKLFFGSGTQLSVL.

This clone was detected a few times. The chain couples TRBV12-3 or TRBV12-4 to TRBJ1-2; TRBD1 might be the D (6 bases). Deletions cut 5 bases from V and 4 bases from J, with 11 bases between. This CDR3 is 13 amino acids long. The CDR3 region has the DNA TGTGCCAGCAGTATCCAGGGGCTCTATGGCTACACCTTC. Its protein product is CASSIQGLYGYTF.